This T cell receptor (beta chain) was sequenced for a study of blood T cell repertoires in COVID-19. On the study more broadly: Acute and convalescent COVID-19 specimens originated in the United States, Italy and Spain. Sources were T cells, B-cell-depleted T cells, or PBMCs; the material itself was cDNA or gDNA.

V trimming: 5 bases; J trimming: 3 bases; junction bases outside the gene matches: 10. The CDR3 runs 18 residues. Germline loops: CDR1 LNHDA, CDR2 SQIVND (reference sequence). Per the study methods: Amplification from reference gene primers served as the basis for estimated nucleated cell counts. Data came from immunoSEQ multiplex PCR; TCRdb stores just in-frame clones and leaves some out. The D gene and trimming were derived from the DNA, and the V and J assignments and clone size from that table. This sample has some 700,000 clones, with about 90% found just once. This clone occurred a few times. The rearrangement joins TRBV19 to TRBJ2-7; 16 bases map to TRBD2. This sequence originates from a woman aged 18-35 years with acute or convalescent COVID-19. What was sequenced was peripheral blood. The CDR3 sequence is CASSPPFGTSGGGYEQYF. The CDR3 DNA reads TGTGCCAGTAGTCCCCCCTTCGGGACTAGCGGGGGGGGCTACGAGCAGTACTTC.